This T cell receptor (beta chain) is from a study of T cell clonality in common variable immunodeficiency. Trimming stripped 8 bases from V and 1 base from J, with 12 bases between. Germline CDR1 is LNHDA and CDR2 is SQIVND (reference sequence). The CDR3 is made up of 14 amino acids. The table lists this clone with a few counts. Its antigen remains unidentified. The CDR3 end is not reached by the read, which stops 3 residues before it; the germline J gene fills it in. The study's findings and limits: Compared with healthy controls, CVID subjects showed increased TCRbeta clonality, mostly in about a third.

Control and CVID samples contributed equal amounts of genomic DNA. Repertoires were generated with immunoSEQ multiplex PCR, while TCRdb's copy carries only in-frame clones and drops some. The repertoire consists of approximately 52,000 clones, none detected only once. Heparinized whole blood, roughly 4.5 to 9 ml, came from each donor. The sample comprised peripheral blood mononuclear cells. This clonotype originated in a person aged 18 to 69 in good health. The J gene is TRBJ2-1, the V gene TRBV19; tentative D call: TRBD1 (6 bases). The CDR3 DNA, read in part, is TGTGCCAGTGCCCTACAGGGATCCTACAATGAG. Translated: CASALQGSYNE. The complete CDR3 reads CASALQGSYNEQFF.